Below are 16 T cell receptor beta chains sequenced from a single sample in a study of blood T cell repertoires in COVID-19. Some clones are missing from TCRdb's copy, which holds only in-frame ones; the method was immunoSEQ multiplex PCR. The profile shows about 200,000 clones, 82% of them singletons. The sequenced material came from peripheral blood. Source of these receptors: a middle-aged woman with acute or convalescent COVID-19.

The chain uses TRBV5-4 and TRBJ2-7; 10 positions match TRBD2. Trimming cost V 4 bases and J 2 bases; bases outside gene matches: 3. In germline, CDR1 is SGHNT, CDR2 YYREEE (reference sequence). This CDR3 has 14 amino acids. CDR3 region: CASSLAGAAYEQYF. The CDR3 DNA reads TGTGCCAGCAGCCTAGCGGGGGCGGCCTACGAGCAGTACTTC.

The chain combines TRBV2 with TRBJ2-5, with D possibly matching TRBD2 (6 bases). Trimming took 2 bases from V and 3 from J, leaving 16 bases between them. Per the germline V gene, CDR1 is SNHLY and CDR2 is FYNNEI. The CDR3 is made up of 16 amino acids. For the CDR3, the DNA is TGTGCCAGCAGTGAACGGCGGGATCGTATCGAAGAGACCCAGTACTTC. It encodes CASSERRDRIEETQYF.

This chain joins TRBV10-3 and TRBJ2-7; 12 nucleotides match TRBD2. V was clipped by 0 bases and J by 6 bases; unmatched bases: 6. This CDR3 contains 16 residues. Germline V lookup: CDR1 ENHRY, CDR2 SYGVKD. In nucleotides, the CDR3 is TGTGCCATCAGTGAGTCAACTAGCGGGGGGCCCGGCGAGCAGTACTTC. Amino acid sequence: CAISESTSGGPGEQYF.

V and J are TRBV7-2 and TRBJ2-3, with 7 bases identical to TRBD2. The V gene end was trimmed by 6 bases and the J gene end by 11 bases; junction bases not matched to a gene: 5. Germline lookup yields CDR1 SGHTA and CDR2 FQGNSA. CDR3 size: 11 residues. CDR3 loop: CASSRGVGQYF. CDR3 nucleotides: TGTGCCAGCAGTCGGGGGGTCGGGCAGTATTTT.

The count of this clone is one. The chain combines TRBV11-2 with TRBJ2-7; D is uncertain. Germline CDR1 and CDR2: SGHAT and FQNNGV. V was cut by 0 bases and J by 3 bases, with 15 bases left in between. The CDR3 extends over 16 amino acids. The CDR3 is CASSLEAPLEYYEQYF. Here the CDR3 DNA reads TGTGCCAGCAGCTTAGAAGCCCCCCTTGAATACTACGAGCAGTACTTC. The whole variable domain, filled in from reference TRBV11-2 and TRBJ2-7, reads EAGVAQSPRYKIIEKRQSVAFWCNPISGHATLYWYQQILGQGPKLLIQFQNNGVVDDSQLPKDRFSAERLKGVDSTLKIQPAKLEDSAVYLCASSLEAPLEYYEQYFGPGTRLTVT.

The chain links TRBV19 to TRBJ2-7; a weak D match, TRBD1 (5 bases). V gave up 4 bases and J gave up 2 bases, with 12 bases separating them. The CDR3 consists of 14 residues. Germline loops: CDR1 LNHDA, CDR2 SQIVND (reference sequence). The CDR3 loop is CASSTLQVPYEQYF. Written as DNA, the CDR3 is TGTGCCAGTAGTACCTTACAGGTTCCCTACGAGCAGTACTTC. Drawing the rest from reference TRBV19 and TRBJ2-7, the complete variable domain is DGGITQSPKYLFRKEGQNVTLSCEQNLNHDAMYWYRQDPGQGLRLIYYSQIVNDFQKGDIAEGYSVSREKKESFPLTVTSAQKNPTAFYLCASSTLQVPYEQYFGPGTRLTVT.

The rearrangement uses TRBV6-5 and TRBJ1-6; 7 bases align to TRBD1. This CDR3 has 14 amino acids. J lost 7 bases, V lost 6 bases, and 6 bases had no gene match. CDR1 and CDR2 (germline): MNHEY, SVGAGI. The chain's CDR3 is CASSRQGDNSPLHF. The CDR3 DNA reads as TGTGCCAGCAGCAGACAGGGAGACAATTCACCCCTCCACTTT.

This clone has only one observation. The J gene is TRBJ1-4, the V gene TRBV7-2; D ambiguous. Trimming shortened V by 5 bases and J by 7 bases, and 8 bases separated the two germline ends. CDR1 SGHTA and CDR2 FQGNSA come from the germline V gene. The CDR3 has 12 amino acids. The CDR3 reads CASSQRGEKLFF. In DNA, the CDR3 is TGTGCCAGCAGCCAACGCGGTGAAAAACTGTTTTTT.

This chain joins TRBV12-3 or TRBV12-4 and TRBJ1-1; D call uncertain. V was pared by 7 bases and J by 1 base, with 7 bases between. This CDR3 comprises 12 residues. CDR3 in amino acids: CASNVRNTEAFF. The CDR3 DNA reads TGTGCCAGCAATGTTAGGAACACTGAAGCTTTCTTT.

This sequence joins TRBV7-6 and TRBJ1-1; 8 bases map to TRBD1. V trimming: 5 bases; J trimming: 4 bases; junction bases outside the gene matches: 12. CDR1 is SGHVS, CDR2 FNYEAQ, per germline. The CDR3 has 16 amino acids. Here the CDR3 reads CASSPTGAGIGTEAFF. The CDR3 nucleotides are TGTGCCAGCAGCCCGACAGGGGCCGGGATTGGCACTGAAGCTTTCTTT.

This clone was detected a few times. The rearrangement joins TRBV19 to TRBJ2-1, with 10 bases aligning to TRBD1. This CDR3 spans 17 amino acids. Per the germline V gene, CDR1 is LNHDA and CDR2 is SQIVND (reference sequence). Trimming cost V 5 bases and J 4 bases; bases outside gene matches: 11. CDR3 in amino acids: CASSPPPWGQGYNEQFF. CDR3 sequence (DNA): TGTGCCAGTAGTCCCCCTCCGTGGGGACAGGGGTACAATGAGCAGTTCTTC.

CDR3 loop: CASSHFMTGGDSPLHF. DNA of the CDR3: TGCGCCAGCAGTCATTTTATGACAGGGGGCGATTCACCCCTCCACTTT. V is TRBV23-1 and J is TRBJ1-6; TRBD1 aligns across 10 bases. TRBV23-1 is an open reading frame, and its role is uncertain. J was trimmed by 8 bases and V by 3 bases; bases with no gene match: 7. CDR3 length: 16 amino acids.

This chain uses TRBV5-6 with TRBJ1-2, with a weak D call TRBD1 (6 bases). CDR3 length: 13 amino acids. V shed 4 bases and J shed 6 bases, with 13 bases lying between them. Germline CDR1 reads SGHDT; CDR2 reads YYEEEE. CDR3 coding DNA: TGTGCCAGCAGCCCAAGGGGGAAGGATGGCTACACCTTC. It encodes CASSPRGKDGYTF.

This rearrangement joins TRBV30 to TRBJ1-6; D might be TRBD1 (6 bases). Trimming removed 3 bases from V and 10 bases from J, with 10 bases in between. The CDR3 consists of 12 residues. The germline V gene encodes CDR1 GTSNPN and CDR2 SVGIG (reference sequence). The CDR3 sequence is CAWSTGRSPLHF. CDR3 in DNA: TGTGCCTGGAGCACAGGGAGATCACCCCTCCACTTT.

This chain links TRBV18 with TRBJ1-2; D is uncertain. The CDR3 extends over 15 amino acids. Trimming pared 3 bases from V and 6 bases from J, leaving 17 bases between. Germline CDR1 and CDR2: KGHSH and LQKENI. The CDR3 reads CASSPLPSNPDGYTF. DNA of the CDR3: TGTGCCAGCTCACCGTTACCCTCTAACCCGGATGGCTACACCTTC. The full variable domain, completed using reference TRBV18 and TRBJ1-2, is NAGVMQNPRHLVRRRGQEARLRCSPMKGHSHVYWYRQLPEEGLKFMVYLQKENIIDESGMPKERFSAEFPKEGPSILRIQQVVRGDSAAYFCASSPLPSNPDGYTFGSGTRLTVV.

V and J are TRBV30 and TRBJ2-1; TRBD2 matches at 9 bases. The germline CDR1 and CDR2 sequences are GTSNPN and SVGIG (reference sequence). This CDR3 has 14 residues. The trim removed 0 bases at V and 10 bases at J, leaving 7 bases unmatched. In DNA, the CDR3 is TGTGCCTGGAGTGTTGGGATCACTAGCGGGGAGCAGTTCTTC. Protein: CAWSVGITSGEQFF.